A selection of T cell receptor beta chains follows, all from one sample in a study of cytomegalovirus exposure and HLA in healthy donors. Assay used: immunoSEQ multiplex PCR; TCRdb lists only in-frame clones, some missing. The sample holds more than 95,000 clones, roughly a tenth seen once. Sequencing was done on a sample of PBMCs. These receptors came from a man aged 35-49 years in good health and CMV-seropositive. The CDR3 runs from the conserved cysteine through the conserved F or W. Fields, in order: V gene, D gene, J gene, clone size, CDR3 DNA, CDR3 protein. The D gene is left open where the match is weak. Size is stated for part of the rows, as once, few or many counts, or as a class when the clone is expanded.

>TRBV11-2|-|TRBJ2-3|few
TGTGCCAGCAGCCCGAGCGGAGATACGCAGTATTTT
CASSPSGDTQYF
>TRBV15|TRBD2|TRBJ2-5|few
TGTGCCACCAGCAGAGATATTCGGCGGGAGCCGAAGACCCAGTACTTC
CATSRDIRREPKTQYF
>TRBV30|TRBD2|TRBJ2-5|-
TGTGCCTGGAGTGTACCCGGGACTAGCGGGTGGGAGACCCAGTACTTC
CAWSVPGTSGWETQYF
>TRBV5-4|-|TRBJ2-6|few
TGTGCCAGCAGCGGACCGGGACATTCCTCTGGGGCCAACGTCCTGACTTTC
CASSGPGHSSGANVLTF
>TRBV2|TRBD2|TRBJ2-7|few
TGTGCCAGCATGCTTAGCGGGAACAACGAGCAGTACTTC
CASMLSGNNEQYF
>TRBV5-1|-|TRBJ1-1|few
TGCGCCAGCAGCGCAGGGTTTGACAGGAACACTGAAGCTTTCTTT
CASSAGFDRNTEAFF
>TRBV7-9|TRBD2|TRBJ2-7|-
TGTGCCAGCAGCCAGGGACTAGCGGGAGACTACGAGCAGTACTTC
CASSQGLAGDYEQYF
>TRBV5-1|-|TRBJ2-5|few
TGCGCCAGCAGCGATACGGGACTTGAAGAGACCCAGTACTTC
CASSDTGLEETQYF
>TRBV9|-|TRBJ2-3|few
TGTGCCAGCAGCGTAGAAGCCGCCACAGATACGCAGTATTTT
CASSVEAATDTQYF
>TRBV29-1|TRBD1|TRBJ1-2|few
TGCAGCGTTAGACCTGGGACAGGGTATGGCTACACCTTC
CSVRPGTGYGYTF
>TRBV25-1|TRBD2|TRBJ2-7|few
TGTGCCAGCAGTGACTTAGCGGGCGAAATATCCTACGAGCAGTACTTC
CASSDLAGEISYEQYF
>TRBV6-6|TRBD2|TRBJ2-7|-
TGTGCCAGCAGTTACTCGACTAGCTTTACCTACGAGCAGTACTTC
CASSYSTSFTYEQYF
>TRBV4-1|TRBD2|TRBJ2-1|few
TGCGCCAGCAGCCAAAAAGGACTAGCGGGAGCTAGGAATGAGCAGTTCTTC
CASSQKGLAGARNEQFF
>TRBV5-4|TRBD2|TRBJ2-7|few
TGTGCCAGCAGCGGGGGGGGCGAGCAGTACTTC
CASSGGGEQYF
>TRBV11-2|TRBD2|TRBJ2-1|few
TGTGCCAGCAGCTTAGTGCGGGAGTGGCCCTACAATGAGCAGTTCTTC
CASSLVREWPYNEQFF
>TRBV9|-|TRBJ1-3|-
TGTGCCAGCAGCGTAGCTGTGTCCTCTGGAAACACCATATATTTT
CASSVAVSSGNTIYF
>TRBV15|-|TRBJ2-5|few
TGTGCCACCAGCAGAGACGAGGGAGAGACCCAGTACTTC
CATSRDEGETQYF
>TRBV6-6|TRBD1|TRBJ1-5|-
TGTGCCAGCAGTTACGGGGGGACAGGGGATCCGCCCCAGCATTTT
CASSYGGTGDPPQHF
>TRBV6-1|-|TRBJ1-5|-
TGTGCCAGCAGCCGGGACAAAAATAGCAATCAGCCCCAGCATTTT
CASSRDKNSNQPQHF
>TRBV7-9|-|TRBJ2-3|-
TGTGCCAGCAGCTTGATGTTCGGGGGGCCTAGCACAGATACGCAGTATTTT
CASSLMFGGPSTDTQYF
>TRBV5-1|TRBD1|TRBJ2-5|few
TGCGCCAGCAGCGTGGACAGGGGTGCGATTGATACCCAGTACTTC
CASSVDRGAIDTQYF
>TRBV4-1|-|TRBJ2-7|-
TGCGCCAGCAGCCAAGTAGGGAGCACCTACGAGCAGTACTTC
CASSQVGSTYEQYF
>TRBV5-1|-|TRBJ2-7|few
TGCGCCAGCAGCTTGGAAACAGGTTCCCCCGAGCAGTACTTC
CASSLETGSPEQYF
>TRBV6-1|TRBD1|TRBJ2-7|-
TGTGCCAGCAGTGAAGCGGGACAGGGACCCTACGAGCAGTACTTC
CASSEAGQGPYEQYF
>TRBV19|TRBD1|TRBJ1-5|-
TGTGCCAGTACCGGGACAGATAATCAGCCCCAGCATTTT
CASTGTDNQPQHF
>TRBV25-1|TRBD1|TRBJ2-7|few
TGTGCCAGCAGTGAGTCGAAACCTATCGGGACAGTGGGCCCCGAGCAGTACTTC
CASSESKPIGTVGPEQYF
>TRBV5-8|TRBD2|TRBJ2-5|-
TGTGCCAGCGGGAGACTAGCGGGAACGCGGGAGCAGTACTTC
CASGRLAGTREQYF
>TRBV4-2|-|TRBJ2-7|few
TGTGCCAGCAGCCAATACAGGGACTCCTACGAGCAGTACTTC
CASSQYRDSYEQYF
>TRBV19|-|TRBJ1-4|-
TGTGCCAGTAGTATGTATGAGGGTGTCGTTGAAAAACTGTTTTTT
CASSMYEGVVEKLFF
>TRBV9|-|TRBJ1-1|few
TGTGCCAGCAGCGTAGGGACACTCGTTAGCACTGAAGCTTTCTTT
CASSVGTLVSTEAFF
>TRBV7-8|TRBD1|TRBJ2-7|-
TGTGCCAGCAGCTTCCCGGGCCGGGACAGGGTAACCTACGAGCAGTACTTC
CASSFPGRDRVTYEQYF
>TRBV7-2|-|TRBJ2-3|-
TGTGCCAGCAGCTCCGTCGGGACAGATACGCAGTATTTT
CASSSVGTDTQYF
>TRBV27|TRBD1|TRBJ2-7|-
TGTGCCAGCAGTCAGACAGGGGGCTACGAGCAGTACTTC
CASSQTGGYEQYF
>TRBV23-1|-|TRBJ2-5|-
TGCGCCAGCAGTCAAGTCCCCTTCGGAGAGACCCAGTACTTC
CASSQVPFGETQYF
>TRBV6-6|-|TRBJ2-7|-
TGTGCCAGCAGAGGGACTCGCGGCCCCTACGAGCAGTACTTC
CASRGTRGPYEQYF
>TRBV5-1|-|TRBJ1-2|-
TGCGCCAGCAGCTTGGCGGGTTCTCGCCAGGGGAGCTATGGCTACACCTTC
CASSLAGSRQGSYGYTF
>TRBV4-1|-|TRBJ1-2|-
TGCGCCAGCAGCCAGTCCCCCCGCCAAAGCGGTAGTGGCTACACCTTC
CASSQSPRQSGSGYTF
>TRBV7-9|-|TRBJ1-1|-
TGTGCCAGCAGCTTAGATATGAACACTGAAGCTTTCTTT
CASSLDMNTEAFF
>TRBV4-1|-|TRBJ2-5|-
TGCGCCAGCAGCCAAGATTCCTTGTCCTTTTACTTC
CASSQDSLSFYF
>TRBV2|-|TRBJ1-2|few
TGTGCCAGCACCAGAACAGGCTACTATGGCTACACCTTC
CASTRTGYYGYTF
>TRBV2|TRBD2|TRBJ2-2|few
TGTGCCAGCAGTGAAGGGCCTAGCGGGAGACTAAGCGGGGAGCTGTTTTTT
CASSEGPSGRLSGELFF
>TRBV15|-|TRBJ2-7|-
TGTGCCACCAGCAGAGATTCAACCTACGAGCAGTACTTC
CATSRDSTYEQYF
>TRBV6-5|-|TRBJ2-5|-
TGTGCCAGCAGTTACTCGATAACAGCTGAGACCCAGTACTTC
CASSYSITAETQYF
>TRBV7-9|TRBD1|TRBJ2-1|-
TGTGCCAGCAGCTTAGCTATAGTGACAGGGGCCCCCAATGAGCAGTTCTTC
CASSLAIVTGAPNEQFF
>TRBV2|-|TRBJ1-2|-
TGTGCCAGCAAAGACAGCCTTAACTATGGCTACACCTTC
CASKDSLNYGYTF
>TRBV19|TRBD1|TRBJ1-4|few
TGTGCCACGGGACAGGGAGAACTGTTTTTT
CATGQGELFF
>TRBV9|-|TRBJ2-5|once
TGTGCAAGCAGCGTAGGCCAAGAGAACCAGTACTTC
CASSVGQENQYF
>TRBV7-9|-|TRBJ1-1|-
TGTGCCAGCAGCTTAGAGACAGGCACTGAAGCTTTCTTT
CASSLETGTEAFF
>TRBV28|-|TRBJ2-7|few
TGTGCCAGCGGGTTAACCAGGTTCTTTTACGAGCAGTACTTC
CASGLTRFFYEQYF
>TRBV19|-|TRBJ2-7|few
TGTGCCAGTAGTATTTCAGGGGAGTCCTACGAGCAGTACTTC
CASSISGESYEQYF
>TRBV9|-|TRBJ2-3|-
TGTGCCAGCAGCGCCTCAAGACCGGGGGATACGCAGTATTTT
CASSASRPGDTQYF
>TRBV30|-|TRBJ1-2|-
TGTGCCTGGAGTCAGAGACAGGTTTATGGCTACACCTTC
CAWSQRQVYGYTF